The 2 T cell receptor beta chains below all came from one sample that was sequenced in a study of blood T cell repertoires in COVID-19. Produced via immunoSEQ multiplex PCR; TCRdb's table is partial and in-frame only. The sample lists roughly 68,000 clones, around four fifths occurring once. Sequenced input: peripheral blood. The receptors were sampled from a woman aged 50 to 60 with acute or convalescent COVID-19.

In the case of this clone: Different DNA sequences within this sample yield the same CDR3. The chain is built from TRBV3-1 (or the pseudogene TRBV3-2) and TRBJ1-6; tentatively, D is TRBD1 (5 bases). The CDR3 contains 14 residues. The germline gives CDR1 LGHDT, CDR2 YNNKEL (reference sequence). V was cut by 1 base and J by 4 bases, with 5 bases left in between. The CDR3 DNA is TGTGCCAGCAGCCAAGGACAGTATAATTCACCCCTCCACTTT. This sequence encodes CASSQGQYNSPLHF.

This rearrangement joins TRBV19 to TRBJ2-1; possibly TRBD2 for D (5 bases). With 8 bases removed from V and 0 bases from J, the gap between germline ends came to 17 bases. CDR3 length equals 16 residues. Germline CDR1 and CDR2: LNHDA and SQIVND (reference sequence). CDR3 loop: CASFPAGESSYNEQFF. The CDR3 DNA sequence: TGTGCCAGTTTTCCCGCTGGGGAGAGCTCCTACAATGAGCAGTTCTTC.